The entry that follows covers one TCR beta chain sequence. The sample is drawn from a study of shared clonotypes between healthy human individuals. On the study more broadly: The people who gave samples were a couple of women and a few men aged 18 to 49.

Here immunoSEQ multiplex PCR was the method, and the copy in TCRdb shows in-frame clones only, minus some. The table lists roughly 2,300,000 clones, around 93% of them singletons. Nashville, Tennessee was home to all donors, each a Caucasian adult. The sample taken for sequencing was naive CD4+ T cells from PBMCs. This sample's subset: CD45RA+ positively selected. The clonotype originates from a man aged 18 to 29 in good health. Some clones in this sample may be carry-over from other donors' samples.

CDR3 nucleotide sequence: TGCGCCAGCAGCTTCTCGGCCGACAGGGCCTACGAGCAGTACTTC. It specifies CASSFSADRAYEQYF. The J gene is TRBJ2-7, the V gene TRBV5-1; 7 nucleotides match TRBD1. Germline values: CDR1 SGHRS, CDR2 YFSETQ. The CDR3 sequence is 15 residues long. V was pared by 2 bases and J by 2 bases, with 7 bases of the junction left unmatched.